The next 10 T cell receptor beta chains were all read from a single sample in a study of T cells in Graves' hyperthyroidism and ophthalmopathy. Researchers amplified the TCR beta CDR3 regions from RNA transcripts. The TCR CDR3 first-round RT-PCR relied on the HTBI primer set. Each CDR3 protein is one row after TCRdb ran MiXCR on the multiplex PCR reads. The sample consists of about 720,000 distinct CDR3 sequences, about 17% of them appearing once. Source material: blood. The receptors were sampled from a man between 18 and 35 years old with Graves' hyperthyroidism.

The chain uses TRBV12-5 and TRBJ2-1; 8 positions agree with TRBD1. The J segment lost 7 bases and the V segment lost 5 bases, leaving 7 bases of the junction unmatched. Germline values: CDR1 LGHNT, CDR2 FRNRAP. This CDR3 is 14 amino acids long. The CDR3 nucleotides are TGTGCTAGTGGTAACCTGCGACAGGGGAATGAGCAGTTCTTC. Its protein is CASGNLRQGNEQFF.

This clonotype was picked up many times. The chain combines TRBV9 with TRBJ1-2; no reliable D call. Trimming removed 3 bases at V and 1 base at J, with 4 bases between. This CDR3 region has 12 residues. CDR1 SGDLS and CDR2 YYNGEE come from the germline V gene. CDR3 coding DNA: TGTGCCAGCAGCGCCCGTAACTATGGCTACACCTTC. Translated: CASSARNYGYTF. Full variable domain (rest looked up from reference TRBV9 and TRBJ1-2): DSGVTQTPKHLITATGQRVTLRCSPRSGDLSVYWYQQSLDQGLQFLIQYYNGEERAKGNILERFSAQQFPDLHSELNLSSLELGDSALYFCASSARNYGYTFGSGTRLTVV.

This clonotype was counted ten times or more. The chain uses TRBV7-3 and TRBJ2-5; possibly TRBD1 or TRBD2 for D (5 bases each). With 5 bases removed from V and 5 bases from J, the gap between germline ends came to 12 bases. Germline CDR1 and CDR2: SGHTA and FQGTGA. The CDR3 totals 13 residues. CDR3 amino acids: CASSAGARETQYF. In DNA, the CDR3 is TGTGCCAGCAGCGCCGGGGCACGGGAGACCCAGTACTTC.

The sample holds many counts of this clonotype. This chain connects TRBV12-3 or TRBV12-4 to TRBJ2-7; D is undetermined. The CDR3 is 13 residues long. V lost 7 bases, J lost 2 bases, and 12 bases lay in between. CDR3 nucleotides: TGTGCCAGCAAGGACCTATCCGCCTACGAGCAGTACTTC. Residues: CASKDLSAYEQYF.

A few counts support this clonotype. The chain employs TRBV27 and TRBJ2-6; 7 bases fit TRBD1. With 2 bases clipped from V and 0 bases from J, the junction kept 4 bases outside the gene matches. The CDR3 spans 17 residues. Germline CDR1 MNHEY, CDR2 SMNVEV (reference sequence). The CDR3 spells CASSLKGASSGANVLTF. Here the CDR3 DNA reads TGTGCCAGCAGTTTAAAGGGGGCGAGCTCTGGGGCCAACGTCCTGACTTTC. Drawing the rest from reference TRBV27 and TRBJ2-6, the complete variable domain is EAQVTQNPRYLITVTGKKLTVTCSQNMNHEYMSWYRQDPGLGLRQIYYSMNVEVTDKGDVPEGYKVSRKEKRNFPLILESPSPNQTSLYFCASSLKGASSGANVLTFGAGSRLTVL.

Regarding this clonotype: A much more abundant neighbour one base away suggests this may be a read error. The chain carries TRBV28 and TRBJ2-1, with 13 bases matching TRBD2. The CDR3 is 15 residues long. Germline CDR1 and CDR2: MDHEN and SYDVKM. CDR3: CASTVGLAGYNEQLF. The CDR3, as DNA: TGTGCCAGCACCGTGGGACTAGCGGGATACAATGAGCAGCTCTTC. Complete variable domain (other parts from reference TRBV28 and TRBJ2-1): DVKVTQSSRYLVKRTGEKVFLECVQDMDHENMFWYRQDPGLGLRLIYFSYDVKMKEKGDIPEGYSVSREKKERFSLILESASTNQTSMYLCASTVGLAGYNEQLFGPGTRLTVL.

The CDR3 region has the DNA TGTGCCACCAGCAGCGGACAGGGTACGGATACGCAGTATTTT. Protein product: CATSSGQGTDTQYF. This chain uses TRBV15 with TRBJ2-3, with 8 bases identical to TRBD1. The V gene's germline CDR1 is LNHNV and CDR2 YYDKDF (reference sequence). J lost 6 bases, V lost 3 bases, and 5 bases had no gene match. The CDR3 totals 14 residues. The whole variable domain, remainder taken from reference TRBV15 and TRBJ2-3, is DAMVIQNPRYQVTQFGKPVTLSCSQTLNHNVMYWYQQKSSQAPKLLFHYYDKDFNNEADTPDNFQSRRPNTSFCFLDIRSPGLGDTAMYLCATSSGQGTDTQYFGPGTRLTVL.

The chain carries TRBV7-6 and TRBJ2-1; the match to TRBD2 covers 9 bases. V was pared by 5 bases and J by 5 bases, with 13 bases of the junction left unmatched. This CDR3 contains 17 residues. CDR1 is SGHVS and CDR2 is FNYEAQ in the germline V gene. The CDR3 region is CASSLSRGSGSNNEQFF. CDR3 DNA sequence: TGTGCCAGCAGCCTGTCTCGGGGTAGCGGGAGCAACAATGAGCAGTTCTTC.

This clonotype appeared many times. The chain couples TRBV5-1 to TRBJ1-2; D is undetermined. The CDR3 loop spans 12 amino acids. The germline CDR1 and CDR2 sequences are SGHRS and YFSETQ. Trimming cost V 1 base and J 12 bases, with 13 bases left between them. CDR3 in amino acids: CASSLLGSGDTF. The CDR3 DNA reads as TGCGCCAGCAGCTTGCTGGGAAGCGGAGACACCTTC.

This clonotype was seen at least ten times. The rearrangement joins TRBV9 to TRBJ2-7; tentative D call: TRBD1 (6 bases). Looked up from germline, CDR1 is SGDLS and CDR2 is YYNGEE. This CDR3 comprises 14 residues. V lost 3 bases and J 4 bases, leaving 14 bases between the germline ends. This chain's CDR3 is CASSATGNDYEQYF. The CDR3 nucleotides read TGTGCCAGCAGCGCCACAGGGAACGATTACGAGCAGTACTTC. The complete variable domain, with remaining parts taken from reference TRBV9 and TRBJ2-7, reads DSGVTQTPKHLITATGQRVTLRCSPRSGDLSVYWYQQSLDQGLQFLIQYYNGEERAKGNILERFSAQQFPDLHSELNLSSLELGDSALYFCASSATGNDYEQYFGPGTRLTVT.